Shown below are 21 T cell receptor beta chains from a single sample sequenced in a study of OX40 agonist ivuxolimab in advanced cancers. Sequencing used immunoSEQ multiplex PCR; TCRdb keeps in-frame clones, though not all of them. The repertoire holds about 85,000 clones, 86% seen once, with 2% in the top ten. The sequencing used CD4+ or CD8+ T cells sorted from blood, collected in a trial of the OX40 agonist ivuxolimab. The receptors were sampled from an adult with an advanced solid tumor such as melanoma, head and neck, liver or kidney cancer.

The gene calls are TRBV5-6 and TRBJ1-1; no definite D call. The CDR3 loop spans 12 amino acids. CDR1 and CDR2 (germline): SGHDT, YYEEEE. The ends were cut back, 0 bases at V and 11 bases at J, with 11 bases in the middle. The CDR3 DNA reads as TGTGCCAGCAGCTTGGGCATCTGGGAGGCTTTCTTT. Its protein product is CASSLGIWEAFF.

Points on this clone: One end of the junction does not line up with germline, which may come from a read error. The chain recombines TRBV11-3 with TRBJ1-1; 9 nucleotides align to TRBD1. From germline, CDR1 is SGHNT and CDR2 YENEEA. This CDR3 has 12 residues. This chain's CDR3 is CASSPGTGRPHF. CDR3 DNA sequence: TGTGCCAGCAGCCCTGGGACAGGGAGGCCCCATTTT. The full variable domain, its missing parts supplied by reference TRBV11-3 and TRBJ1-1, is EAGVVQSPRYKIIEKKQPVAFWCNPISGHNTLYWYLQNLGQGPELLIRYENEEAVDDSQLPKDRFSAERLKGVDSTLKIQPAELGDSAVYLCASSPGTGRPHFGQGTRLTVV.

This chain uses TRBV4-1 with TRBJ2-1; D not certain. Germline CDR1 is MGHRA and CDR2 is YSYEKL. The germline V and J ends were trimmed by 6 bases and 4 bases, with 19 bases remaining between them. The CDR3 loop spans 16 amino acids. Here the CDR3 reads CASRPHPNSGYNEQFF. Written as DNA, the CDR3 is TGCGCCAGCAGGCCTCATCCGAATTCGGGTTACAATGAGCAGTTCTTC.

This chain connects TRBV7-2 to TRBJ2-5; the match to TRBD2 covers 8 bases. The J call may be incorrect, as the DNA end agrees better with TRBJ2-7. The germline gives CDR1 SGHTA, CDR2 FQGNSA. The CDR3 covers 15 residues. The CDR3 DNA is TGTGCCAGCAGAAAAGCGGGGGTGAGCTCCTACGAGCAGTACTTC. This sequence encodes CASRKAGVSSYEQYF.

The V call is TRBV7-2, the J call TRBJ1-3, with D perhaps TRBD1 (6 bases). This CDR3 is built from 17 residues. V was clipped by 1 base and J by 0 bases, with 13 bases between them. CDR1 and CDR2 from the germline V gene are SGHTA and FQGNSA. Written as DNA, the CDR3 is TGTGCCAGCAGCTTAGAGGGGGGGCCCTACTCTGGAAACACCATATATTTT. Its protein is CASSLEGGPYSGNTIYF. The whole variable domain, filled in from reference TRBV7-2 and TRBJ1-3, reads GAGVSQSPSNKVTEKGKDVELRCDPISGHTALYWYRQSLGQGLEFLIYFQGNSAPDKSGLPSDRFSAERTGGSVSTLTIQRTQQEDSAVYLCASSLEGGPYSGNTIYFGEGSWLTVV.

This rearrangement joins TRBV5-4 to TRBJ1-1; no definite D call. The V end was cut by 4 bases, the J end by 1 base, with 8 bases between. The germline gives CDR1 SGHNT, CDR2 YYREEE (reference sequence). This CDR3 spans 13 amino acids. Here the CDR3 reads CASSVDWNTEAFF. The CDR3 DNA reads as TGTGCCAGCAGCGTGGACTGGAACACTGAAGCTTTCTTT.

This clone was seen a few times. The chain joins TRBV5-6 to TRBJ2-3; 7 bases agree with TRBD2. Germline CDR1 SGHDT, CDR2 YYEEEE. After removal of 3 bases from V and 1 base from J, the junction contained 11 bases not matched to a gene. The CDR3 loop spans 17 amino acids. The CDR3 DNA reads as TGTGCCAGCAGCTACCTCGAAGTAGCGGGTCGCACAGATACGCAGTATTTT. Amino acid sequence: CASSYLEVAGRTDTQYF. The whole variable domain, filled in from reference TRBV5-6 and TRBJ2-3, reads DAGVTQSPTHLIKTRGQQVTLRCSPKSGHDTVSWYQQALGQGPQFIFQYYEEEERQRGNFPDRFSGHQFPNYSSELNVNALLLGDSALYLCASSYLEVAGRTDTQYFGPGTRLTVL.

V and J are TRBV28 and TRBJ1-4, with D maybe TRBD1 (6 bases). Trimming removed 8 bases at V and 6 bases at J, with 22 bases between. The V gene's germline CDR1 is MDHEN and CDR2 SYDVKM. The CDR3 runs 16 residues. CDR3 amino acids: CASVRTEWGLDEKLFF. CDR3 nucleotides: TGTGCCAGCGTTCGGACAGAATGGGGTTTGGATGAAAAACTGTTTTTT.

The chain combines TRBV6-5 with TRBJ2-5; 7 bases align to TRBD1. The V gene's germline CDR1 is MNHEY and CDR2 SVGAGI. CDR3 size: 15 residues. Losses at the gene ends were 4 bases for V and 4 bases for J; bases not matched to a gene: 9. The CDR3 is CASSSNTGVLETQYF. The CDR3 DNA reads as TGTGCCAGCAGTTCCAATACAGGGGTTTTAGAGACCCAGTACTTC.

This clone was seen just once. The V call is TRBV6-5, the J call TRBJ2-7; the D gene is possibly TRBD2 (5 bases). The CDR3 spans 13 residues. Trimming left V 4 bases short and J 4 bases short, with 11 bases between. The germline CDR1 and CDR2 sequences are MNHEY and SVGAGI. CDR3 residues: CASSSGKAYEQYF. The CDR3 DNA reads TGTGCCAGCAGTTCCGGGAAGGCTTACGAGCAGTACTTC.

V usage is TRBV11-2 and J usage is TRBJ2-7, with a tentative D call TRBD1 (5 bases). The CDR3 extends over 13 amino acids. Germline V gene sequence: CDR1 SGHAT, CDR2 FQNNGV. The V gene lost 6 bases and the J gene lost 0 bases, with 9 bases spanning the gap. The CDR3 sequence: CASRPGISYEQYF. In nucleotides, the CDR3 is TGTGCCAGCAGGCCAGGGATCTCCTACGAGCAGTACTTC.

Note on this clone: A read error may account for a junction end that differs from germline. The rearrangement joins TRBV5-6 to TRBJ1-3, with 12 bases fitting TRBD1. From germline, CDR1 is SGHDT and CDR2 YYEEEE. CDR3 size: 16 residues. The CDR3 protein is CVSSSGTGGSGNTIYF. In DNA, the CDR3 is TGTGTCAGCAGCTCCGGGACAGGGGGCTCCGGAAACACCATATATTTT.

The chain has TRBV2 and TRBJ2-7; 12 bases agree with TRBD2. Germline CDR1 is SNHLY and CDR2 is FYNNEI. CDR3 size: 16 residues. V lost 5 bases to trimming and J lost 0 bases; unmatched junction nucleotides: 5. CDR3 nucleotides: TGTGCCAGCAGTCCCCGACTAGCGGGGGCCTCCTACGAGCAGTACTTC. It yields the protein CASSPRLAGASYEQYF. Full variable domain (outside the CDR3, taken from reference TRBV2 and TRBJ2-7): EPEVTQTPSHQVTQMGQEVILRCVPISNHLYFYWYRQILGQKVEFLVSFYNNEISEKSEIFDDQFSVERPDGSNFTLKIRSTKLEDSAMYFCASSPRLAGASYEQYFGPGTRLTVT.

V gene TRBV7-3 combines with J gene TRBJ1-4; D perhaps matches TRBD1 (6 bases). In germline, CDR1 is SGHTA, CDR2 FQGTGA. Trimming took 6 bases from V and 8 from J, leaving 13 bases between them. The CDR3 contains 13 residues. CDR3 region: CASSSYRDEKLFF. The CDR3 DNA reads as TGTGCCAGCAGTTCCTACAGGGACGAAAAACTGTTTTTT.

CDR3 nucleotides: TGTGCCAGCAGCTTCCGTAGGACTCCAACGGGGGGTTCACCCCTCCACTTT. Its translation is CASSFRRTPTGGSPLHF. The rearrangement joins TRBV5-5 to TRBJ1-6; D is possibly TRBD1 (5 bases). Trimming pared 2 bases from V and 9 bases from J, leaving 21 bases between. The CDR3 has 17 residues. Germline values: CDR1 SGHKS, CDR2 YYEKEE (reference sequence).

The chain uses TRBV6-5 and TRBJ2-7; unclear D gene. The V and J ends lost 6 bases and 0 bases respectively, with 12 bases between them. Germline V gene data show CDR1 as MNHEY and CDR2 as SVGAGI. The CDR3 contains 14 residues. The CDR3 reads CASRKTHSSYEQYF. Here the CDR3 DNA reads TGTGCCAGCAGGAAAACCCATAGCTCCTACGAGCAGTACTTC.

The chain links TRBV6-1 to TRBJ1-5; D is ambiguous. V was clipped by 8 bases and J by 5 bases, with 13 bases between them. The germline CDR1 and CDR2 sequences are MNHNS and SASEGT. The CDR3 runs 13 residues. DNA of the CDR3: TGTGCCAGCGGTCGGAGCTACGATCAGCCCCAGCATTTT. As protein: CASGRSYDQPQHF.

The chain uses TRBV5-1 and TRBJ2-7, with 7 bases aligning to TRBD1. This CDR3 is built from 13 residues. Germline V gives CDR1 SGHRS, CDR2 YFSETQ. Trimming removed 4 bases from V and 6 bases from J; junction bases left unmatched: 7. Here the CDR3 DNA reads TGCGCCAGCAGCCCAGACAGGGATCTCGAGCAGTACTTC. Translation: CASSPDRDLEQYF.

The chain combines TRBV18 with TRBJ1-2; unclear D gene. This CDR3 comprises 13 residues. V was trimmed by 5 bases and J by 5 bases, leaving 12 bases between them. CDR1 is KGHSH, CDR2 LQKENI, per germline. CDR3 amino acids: CASSSETGYGYTF. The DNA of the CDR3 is TGTGCCAGCTCATCGGAGACGGGATATGGCTACACCTTC.

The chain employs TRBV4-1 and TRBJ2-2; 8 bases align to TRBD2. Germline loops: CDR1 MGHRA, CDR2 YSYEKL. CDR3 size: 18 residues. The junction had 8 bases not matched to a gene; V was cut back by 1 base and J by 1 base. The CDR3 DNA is TGCGCCAGCAGCCAAGGACTAGCGTCCACCTTGAACACCGGGGAGCTGTTTTTT. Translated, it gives CASSQGLASTLNTGELFF.

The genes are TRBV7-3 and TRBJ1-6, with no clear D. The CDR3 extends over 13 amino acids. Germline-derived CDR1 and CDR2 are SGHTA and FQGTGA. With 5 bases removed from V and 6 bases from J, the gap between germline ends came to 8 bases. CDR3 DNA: TGTGCCAGCAGCCCTTCTCTTAATTCACCCCTCCACTTT. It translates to CASSPSLNSPLHF.